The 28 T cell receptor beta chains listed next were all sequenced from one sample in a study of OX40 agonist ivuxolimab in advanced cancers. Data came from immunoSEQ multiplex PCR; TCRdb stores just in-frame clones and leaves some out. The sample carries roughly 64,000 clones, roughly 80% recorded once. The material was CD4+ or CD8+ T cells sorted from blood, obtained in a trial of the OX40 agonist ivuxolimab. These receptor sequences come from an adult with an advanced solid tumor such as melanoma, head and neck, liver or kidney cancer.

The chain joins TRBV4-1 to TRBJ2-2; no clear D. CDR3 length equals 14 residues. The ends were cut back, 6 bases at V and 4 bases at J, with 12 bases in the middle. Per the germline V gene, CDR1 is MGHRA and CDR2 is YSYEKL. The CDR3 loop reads CASRQPLGTGELFF. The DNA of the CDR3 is TGCGCCAGCAGGCAGCCCCTCGGCACCGGGGAGCTGTTTTTT.

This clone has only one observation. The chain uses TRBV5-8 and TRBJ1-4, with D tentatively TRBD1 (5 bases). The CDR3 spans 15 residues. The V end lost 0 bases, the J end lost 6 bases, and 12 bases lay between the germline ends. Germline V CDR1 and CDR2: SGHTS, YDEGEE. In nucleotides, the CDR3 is TGTGCCAGCAGCTTGGGGTTAGGGACTGATGAAAAACTGTTTTTT. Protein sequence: CASSLGLGTDEKLFF. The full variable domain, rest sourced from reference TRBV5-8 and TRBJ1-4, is EAGVTQSPTHLIKTRGQQATLRCSPISGHTSVYWYQQALGLGLQFLLWYDEGEERNRGNFPPRFSGRQFPNYSSELNVNALELEDSALYLCASSLGLGTDEKLFFGSGTQLSVL.

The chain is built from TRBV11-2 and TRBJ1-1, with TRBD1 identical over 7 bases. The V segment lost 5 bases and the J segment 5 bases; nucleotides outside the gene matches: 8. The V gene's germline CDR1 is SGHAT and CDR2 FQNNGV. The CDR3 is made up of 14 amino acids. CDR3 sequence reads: CASSPPRRGTEAFF. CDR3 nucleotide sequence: TGTGCCAGCAGCCCCCCACGCAGGGGGACTGAAGCTTTCTTT. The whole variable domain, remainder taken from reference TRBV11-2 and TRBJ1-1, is EAGVAQSPRYKIIEKRQSVAFWCNPISGHATLYWYQQILGQGPKLLIQFQNNGVVDDSQLPKDRFSAERLKGVDSTLKIQPAKLEDSAVYLCASSPPRRGTEAFFGQGTRLTVV.

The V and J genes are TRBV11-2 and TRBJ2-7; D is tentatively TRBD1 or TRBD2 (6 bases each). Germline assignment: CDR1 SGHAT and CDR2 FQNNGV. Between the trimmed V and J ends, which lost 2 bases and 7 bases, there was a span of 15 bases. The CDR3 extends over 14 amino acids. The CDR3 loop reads CASSLYEGGKEQYF. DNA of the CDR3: TGTGCCAGCAGCTTATATGAGGGGGGAAAGGAGCAGTACTTC. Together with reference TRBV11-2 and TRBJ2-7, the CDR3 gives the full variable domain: EAGVAQSPRYKIIEKRQSVAFWCNPISGHATLYWYQQILGQGPKLLIQFQNNGVVDDSQLPKDRFSAERLKGVDSTLKIQPAKLEDSAVYLCASSLYEGGKEQYFGPGTRLTVT.

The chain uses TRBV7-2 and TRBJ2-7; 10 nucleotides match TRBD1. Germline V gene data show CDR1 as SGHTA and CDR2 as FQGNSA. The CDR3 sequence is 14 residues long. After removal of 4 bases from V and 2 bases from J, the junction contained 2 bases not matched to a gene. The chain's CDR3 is CASSSGQGAYEQYF. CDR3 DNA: TGTGCCAGCAGCTCCGGACAGGGGGCCTACGAGCAGTACTTC. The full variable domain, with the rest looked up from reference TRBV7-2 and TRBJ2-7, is GAGVSQSPSNKVTEKGKDVELRCDPISGHTALYWYRQSLGQGLEFLIYFQGNSAPDKSGLPSDRFSAERTGGSVSTLTIQRTQQEDSAVYLCASSSGQGAYEQYFGPGTRLTVT.

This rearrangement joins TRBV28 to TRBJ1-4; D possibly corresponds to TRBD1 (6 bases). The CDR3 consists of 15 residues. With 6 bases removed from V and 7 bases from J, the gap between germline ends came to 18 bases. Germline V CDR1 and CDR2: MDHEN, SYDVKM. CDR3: CASSLVQGRLEKLFF. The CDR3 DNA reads TGTGCCAGCAGCCTAGTTCAGGGGCGTCTTGAAAAACTGTTTTTT.

CDR3 residues: CASSVVASSGNTIYF. The CDR3 DNA sequence: TGTGCCAGCAGCGTAGTGGCAAGCTCTGGAAACACCATATATTTT. The chain links TRBV9 to TRBJ1-3, with D unresolved. This CDR3 is 15 amino acids long. From germline, CDR1 is SGDLS and CDR2 YYNGEE. Trimming left V 0 bases short and J 0 bases short, with 7 bases between.

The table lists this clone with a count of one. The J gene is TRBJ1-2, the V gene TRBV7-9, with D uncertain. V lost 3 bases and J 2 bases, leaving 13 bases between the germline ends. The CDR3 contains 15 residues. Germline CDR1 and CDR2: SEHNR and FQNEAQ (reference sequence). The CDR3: CASSFLSGENYGYTF. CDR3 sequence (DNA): TGTGCCAGCAGCTTTCTCTCCGGAGAAAACTATGGCTACACCTTC. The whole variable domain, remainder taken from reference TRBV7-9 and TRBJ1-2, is DTGVSQNPRHKITKRGQNVTFRCDPISEHNRLYWYRQTLGQGPEFLTYFQNEAQLEKSRLLSDRFSAERPKGSFSTLEIQRTEQGDSAMYLCASSFLSGENYGYTFGSGTRLTVV.

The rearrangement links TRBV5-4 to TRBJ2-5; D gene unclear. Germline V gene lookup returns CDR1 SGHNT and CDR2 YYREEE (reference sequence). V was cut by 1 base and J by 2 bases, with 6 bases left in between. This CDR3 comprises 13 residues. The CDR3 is CASSLRIQETQYF. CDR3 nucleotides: TGTGCCAGCAGCTTGCGGATACAAGAGACCCAGTACTTC.

This chain's CDR3 is CASSLYPGTSGISPLHF. The CDR3 region has the DNA TGCGCCAGCAGCTTGTATCCGGGGACCTCAGGGATTTCACCCCTCCACTTT. The chain has TRBV5-1 and TRBJ1-6, with a possible D match to TRBD1 (5 bases). The germline V gene encodes CDR1 SGHRS and CDR2 YFSETQ. This CDR3 contains 17 residues. V lost 1 base to trimming and J lost 9 bases, with 20 bases between them.

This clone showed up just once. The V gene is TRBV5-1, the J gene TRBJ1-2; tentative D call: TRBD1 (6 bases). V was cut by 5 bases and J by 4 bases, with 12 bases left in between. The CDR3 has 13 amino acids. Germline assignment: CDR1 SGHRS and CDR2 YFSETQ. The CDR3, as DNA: TGCGCCAGCAGACGACAGGAGTCCTATGGCTACACCTTC. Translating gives CASRRQESYGYTF.

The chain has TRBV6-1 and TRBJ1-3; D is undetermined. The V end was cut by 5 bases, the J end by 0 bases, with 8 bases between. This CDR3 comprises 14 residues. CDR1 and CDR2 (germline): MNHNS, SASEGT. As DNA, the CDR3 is TGTGCCAGCAGTTTAATTGGCTCTGGAAACACCATATATTTT. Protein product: CASSLIGSGNTIYF.

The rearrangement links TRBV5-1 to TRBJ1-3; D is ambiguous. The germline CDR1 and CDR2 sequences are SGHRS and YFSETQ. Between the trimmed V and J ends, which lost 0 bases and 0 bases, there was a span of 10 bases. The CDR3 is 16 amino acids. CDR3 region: CASSLASMSSGNTIYF. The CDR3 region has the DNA TGCGCCAGCAGCTTGGCGTCGATGAGCTCTGGAAACACCATATATTTT.

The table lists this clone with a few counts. The CDR3 bases are TGTGCCAGAAGCGGGGGGGCTGGAGATACGCAGTATTTT. Protein sequence: CARSGGAGDTQYF. The chain links TRBV2 to TRBJ2-3; TRBD2 agrees at 10 bases. Germline-derived CDR1 and CDR2 are SNHLY and FYNNEI. Trimming at V came to 9 bases and at J to 5 bases, leaving 5 bases not matched to a gene. The CDR3 extends over 13 amino acids.

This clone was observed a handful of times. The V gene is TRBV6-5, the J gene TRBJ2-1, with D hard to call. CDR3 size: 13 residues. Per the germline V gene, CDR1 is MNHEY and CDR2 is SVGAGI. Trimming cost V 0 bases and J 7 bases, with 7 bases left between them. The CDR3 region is CASSYSDENEQFF. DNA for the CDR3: TGTGCCAGCAGTTACTCGGACGAGAATGAGCAGTTCTTC.

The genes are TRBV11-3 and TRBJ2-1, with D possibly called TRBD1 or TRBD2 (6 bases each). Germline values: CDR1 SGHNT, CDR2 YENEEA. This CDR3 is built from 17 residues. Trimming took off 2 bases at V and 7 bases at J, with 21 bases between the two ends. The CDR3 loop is CASSLNGGTQPGNEQFF. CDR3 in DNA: TGTGCCAGCAGCTTAAATGGCGGGACACAACCAGGGAATGAGCAGTTCTTC.

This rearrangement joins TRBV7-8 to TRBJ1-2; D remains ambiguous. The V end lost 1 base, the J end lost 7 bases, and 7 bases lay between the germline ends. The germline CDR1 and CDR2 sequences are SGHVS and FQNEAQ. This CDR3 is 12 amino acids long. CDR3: CASSLGESGYTF. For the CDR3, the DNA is TGTGCCAGCAGCTTAGGAGAAAGTGGCTACACCTTC.

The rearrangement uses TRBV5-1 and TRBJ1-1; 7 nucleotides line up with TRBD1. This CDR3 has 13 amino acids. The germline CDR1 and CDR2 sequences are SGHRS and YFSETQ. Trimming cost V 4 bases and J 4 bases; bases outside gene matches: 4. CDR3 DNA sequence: TGCGCCAGCAGCAAGACAGGGAGCACTGAAGCTTTCTTT. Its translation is CASSKTGSTEAFF.

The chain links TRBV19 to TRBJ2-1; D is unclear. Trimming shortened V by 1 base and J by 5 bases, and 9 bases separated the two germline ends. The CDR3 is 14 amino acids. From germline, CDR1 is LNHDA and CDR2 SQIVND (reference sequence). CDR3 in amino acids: CASSIAVRDNEQFF. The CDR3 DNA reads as TGTGCCAGTAGTATAGCTGTCCGCGACAATGAGCAGTTCTTC.

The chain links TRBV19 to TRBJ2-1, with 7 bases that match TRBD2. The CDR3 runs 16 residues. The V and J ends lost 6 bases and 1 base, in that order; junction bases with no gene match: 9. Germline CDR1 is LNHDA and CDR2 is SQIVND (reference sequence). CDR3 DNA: TGTGCCAGTAGCCGTTTCGGCGGGAGTTCCTACAATGAGCAGTTCTTC. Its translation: CASSRFGGSSYNEQFF.

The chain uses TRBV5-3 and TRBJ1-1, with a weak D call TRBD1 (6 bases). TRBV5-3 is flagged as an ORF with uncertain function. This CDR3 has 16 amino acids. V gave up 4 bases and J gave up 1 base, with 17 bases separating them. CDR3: CARSGGLRTENTEAFF. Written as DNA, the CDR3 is TGTGCCAGAAGCGGGGGCCTAAGGACAGAGAACACTGAAGCTTTCTTT.

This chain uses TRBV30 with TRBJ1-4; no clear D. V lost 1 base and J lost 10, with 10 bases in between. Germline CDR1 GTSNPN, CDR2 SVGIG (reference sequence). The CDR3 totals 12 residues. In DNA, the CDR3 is TGTGCCTGGAGTGATCCCAGGCCAAAACTGTTTTTT. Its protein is CAWSDPRPKLFF.

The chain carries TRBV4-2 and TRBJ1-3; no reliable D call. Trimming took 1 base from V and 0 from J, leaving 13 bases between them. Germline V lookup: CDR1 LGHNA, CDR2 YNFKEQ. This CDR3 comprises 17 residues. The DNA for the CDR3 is TGTGCCAGCAGCCAAGGAGTCCGACCGGACTCTGGAAACACCATATATTTT. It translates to CASSQGVRPDSGNTIYF.

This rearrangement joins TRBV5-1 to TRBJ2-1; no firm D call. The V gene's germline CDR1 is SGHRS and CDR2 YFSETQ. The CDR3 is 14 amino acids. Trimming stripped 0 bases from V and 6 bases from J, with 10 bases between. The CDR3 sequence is CASSLALGSNEQFF. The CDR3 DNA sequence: TGCGCCAGCAGCTTGGCCCTGGGTAGCAATGAGCAGTTCTTC.

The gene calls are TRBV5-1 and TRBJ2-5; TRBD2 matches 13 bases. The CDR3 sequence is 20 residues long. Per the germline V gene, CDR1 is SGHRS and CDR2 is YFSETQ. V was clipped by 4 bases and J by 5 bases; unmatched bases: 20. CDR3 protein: CASSGWSLRTSGRQPETQYF. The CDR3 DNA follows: TGCGCCAGCAGCGGATGGAGCTTGCGGACTAGCGGGAGACAGCCCGAGACCCAGTACTTC.

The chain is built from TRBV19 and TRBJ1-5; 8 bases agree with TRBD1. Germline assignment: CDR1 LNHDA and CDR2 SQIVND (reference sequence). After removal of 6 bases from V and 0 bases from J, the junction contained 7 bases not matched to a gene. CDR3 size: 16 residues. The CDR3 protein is CASRLRTGSSNQPQHF. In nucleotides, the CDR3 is TGTGCCAGTAGACTAAGGACAGGGTCTAGCAATCAGCCCCAGCATTTT.

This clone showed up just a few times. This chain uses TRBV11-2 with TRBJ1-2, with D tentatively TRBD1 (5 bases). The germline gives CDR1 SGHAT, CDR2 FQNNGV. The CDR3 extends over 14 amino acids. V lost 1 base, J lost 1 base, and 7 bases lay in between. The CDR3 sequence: CASSLAGGNYGYTF. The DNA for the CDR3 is TGTGCCAGCAGCTTAGCGGGGGGTAACTATGGCTACACCTTC.

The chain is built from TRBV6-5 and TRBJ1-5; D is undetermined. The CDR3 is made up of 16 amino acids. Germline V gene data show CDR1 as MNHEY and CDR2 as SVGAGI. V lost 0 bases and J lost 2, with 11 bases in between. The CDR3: CASSYSNSGGNQPQHF. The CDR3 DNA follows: TGTGCCAGCAGTTACTCTAACAGTGGGGGCAATCAGCCCCAGCATTTT.